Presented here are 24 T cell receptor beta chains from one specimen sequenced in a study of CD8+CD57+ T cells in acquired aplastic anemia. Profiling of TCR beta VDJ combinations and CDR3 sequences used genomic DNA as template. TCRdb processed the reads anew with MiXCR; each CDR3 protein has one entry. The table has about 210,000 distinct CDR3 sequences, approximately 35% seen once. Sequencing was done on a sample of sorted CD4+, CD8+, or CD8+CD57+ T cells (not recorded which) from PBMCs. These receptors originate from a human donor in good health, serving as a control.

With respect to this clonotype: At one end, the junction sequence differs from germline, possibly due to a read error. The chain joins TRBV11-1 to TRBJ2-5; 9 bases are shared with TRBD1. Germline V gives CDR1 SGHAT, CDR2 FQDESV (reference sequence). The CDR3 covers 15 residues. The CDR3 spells CAGSLTDRGEETRYF. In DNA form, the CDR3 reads TGTGCCGGCAGCTTAACTGACAGGGGGGAAGAGACCCGGTACTTC.

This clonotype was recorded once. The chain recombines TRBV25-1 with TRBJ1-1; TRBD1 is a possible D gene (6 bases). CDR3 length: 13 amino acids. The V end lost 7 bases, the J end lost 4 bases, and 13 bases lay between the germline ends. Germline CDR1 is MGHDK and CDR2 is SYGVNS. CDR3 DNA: TGTGCCAGCACACAGGGTGTAGCCACTGAAGCTTTCTTT. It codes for CASTQGVATEAFF.

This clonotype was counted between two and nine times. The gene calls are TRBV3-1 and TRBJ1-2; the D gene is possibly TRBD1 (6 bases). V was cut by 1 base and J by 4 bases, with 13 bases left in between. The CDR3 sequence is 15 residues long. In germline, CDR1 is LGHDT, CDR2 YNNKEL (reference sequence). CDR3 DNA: TGTGCCAGCAGCCAAGTTGGGGGGCCTGGCTATGGCTACACCTTC. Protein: CASSQVGGPGYGYTF.

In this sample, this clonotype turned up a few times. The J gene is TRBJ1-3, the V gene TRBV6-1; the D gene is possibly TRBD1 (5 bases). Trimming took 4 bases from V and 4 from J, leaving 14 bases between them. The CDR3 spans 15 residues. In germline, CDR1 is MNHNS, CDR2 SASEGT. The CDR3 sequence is CASSVLQGSGNTIYF. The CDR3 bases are TGTGCCAGCAGTGTGCTTCAGGGATCAGGAAACACCATATATTTT.

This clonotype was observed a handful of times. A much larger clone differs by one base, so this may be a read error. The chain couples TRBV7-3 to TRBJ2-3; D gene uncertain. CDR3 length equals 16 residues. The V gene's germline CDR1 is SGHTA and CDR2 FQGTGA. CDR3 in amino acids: CAGSLTSSPPTDTQYF. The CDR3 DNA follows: TGTGCCGGCAGCTTAACGTCCAGTCCCCCCACAGATACGCAGTATTTT.

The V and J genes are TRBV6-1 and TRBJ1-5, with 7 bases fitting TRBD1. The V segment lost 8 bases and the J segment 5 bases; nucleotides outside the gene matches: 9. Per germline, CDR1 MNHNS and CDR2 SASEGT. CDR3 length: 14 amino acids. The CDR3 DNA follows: TGTGCCAGCCAATCTTCAGGGGGGGATCAGCCCCAGCATTTT. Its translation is CASQSSGGDQPQHF.

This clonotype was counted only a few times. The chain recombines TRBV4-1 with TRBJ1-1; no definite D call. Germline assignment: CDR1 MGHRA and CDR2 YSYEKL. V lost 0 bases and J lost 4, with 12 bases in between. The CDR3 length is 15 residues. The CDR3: CASSQDRTYRTEAFF. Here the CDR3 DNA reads TGCGCCAGCAGCCAAGACAGAACGTATCGCACTGAAGCTTTCTTT.

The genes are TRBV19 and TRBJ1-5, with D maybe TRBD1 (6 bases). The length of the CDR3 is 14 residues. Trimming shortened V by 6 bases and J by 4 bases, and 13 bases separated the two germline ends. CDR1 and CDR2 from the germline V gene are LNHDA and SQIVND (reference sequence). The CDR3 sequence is CASRGGQVNQPQHF. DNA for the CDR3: TGTGCCAGTAGGGGGGGCCAGGTAAATCAGCCCCAGCATTTT.

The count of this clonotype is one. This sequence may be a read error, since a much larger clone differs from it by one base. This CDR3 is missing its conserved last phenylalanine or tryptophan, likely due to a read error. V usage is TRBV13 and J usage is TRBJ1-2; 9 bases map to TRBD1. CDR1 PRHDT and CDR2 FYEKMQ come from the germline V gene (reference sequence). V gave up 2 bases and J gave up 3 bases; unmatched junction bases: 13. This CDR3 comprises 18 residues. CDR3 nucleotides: TGTGCCAGCAGCTTACGGGGACAGGGCTGGGTCGTGGACTATGGCTACACCTAC. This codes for CASSLRGQGWVVDYGYTY.

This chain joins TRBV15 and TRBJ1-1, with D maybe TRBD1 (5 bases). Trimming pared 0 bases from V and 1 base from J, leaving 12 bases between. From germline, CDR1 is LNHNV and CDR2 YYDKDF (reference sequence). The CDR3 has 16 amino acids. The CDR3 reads CATSRDPRVGNTEAFF. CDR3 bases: TGTGCCACCAGCAGAGATCCCAGGGTTGGGAACACTGAAGCTTTCTTT. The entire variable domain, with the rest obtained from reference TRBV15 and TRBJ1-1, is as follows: DAMVIQNPRYQVTQFGKPVTLSCSQTLNHNVMYWYQQKSSQAPKLLFHYYDKDFNNEADTPDNFQSRRPNTSFCFLDIRSPGLGDTAMYLCATSRDPRVGNTEAFFGQGTRLTVV.

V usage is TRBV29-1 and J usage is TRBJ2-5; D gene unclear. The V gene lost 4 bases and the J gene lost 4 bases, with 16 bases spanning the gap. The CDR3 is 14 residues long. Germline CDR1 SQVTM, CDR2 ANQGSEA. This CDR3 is CSVVIYSDGETQYF. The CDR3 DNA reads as TGCAGCGTTGTTATTTACTCCGACGGAGAGACCCAGTACTTC.

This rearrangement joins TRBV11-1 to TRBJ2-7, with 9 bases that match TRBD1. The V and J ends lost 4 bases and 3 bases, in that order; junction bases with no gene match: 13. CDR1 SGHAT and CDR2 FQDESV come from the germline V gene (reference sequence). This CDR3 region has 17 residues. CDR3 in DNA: TGTGCCAGCAGCTCCTACCTGGTGGGGACAGGGCACTACGAGCAGTACTTC. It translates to CASSSYLVGTGHYEQYF.

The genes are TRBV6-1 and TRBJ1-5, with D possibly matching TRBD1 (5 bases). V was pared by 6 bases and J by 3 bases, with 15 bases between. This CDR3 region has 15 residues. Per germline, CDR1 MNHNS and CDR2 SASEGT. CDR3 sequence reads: CASSPSRGSNQPQHF. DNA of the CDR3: TGTGCCAGCAGCCCGTCCCGGGGGTCCAATCAGCCCCAGCATTTT.

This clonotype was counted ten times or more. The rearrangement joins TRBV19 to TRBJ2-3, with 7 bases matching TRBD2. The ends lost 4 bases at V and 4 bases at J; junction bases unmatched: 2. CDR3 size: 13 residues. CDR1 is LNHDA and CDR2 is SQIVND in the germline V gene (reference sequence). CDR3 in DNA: TGTGCCAGTAGTAGGGAGGGGTCAGATACGCAGTATTTT. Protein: CASSREGSDTQYF.

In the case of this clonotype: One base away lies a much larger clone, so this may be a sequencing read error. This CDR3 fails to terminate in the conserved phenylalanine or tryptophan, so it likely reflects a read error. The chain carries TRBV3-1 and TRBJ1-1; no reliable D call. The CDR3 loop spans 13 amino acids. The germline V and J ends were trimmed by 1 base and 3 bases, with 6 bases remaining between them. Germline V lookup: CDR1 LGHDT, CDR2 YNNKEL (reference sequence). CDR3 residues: CASSQVQDTEAFL. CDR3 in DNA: TGTGCCAGCAGCCAAGTCCAGGACACTGAAGCTTTCCTT.

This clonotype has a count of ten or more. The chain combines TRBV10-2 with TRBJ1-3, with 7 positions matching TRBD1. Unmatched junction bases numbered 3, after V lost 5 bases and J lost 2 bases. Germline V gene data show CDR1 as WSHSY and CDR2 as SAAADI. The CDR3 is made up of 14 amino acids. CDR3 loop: CASSQQGTGNTIYF. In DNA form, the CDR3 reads TGCGCCAGCAGTCAACAGGGGACTGGAAACACCATATATTTT.

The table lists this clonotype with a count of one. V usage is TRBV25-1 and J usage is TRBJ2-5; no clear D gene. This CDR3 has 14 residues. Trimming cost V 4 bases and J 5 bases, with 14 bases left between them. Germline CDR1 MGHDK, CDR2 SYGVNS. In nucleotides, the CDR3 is TGTGCCAGCAGTGGTGGCGTGAGATGGGAGACCCAGTACTTC. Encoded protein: CASSGGVRWETQYF.

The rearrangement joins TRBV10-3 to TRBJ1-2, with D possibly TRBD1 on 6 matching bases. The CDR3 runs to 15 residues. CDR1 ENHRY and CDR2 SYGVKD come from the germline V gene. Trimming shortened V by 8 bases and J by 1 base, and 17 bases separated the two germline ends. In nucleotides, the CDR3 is TGTGCCATCTGGGGGGGGACACATTATAACTATGGCTACACCTTC. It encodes CAIWGGTHYNYGYTF.

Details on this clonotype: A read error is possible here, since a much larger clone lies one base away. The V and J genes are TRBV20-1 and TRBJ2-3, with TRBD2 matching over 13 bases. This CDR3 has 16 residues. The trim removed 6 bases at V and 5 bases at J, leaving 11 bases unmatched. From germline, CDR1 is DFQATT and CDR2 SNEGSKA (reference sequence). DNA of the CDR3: TGCAGTGCACCGAGACTAGCGGGAGGATTGGGAGATACGCAGTATTTT. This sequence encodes CSAPRLAGGLGDTQYF.

CDR3 amino acids: CASSELGVGSYYEQYF. The DNA of the CDR3 is TGTGCCAGCAGTGAACTAGGGGTTGGATCCTACTACGAGCAGTACTTC. The rearrangement joins TRBV2 to TRBJ2-7; maybe TRBD1 (5 bases). The CDR3 has 16 residues. Per the germline V gene, CDR1 is SNHLY and CDR2 is FYNNEI. V lost 2 bases to trimming and J lost 3 bases, with 17 bases between them.

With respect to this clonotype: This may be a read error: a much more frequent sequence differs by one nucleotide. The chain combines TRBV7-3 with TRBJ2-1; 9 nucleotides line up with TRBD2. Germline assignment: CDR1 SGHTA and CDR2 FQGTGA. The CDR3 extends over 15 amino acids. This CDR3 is CASSLVGTSYDEQFF. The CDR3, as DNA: TGTGCCAGCAGCTTGGTTGGGACTAGCTACGATGAGCAGTTCTTC.

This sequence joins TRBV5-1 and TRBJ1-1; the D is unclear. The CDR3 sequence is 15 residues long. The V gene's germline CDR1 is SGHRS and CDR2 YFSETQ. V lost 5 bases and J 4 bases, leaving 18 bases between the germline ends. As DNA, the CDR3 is TGCGCCAGCAGTGCGAATTTTGGTCGGTTCACTGAAGCTTTCTTT. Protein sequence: CASSANFGRFTEAFF.

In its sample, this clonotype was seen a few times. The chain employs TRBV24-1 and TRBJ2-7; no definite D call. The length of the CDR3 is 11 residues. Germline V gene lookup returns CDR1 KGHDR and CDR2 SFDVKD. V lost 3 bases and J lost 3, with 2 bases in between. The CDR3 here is CATSDLYEQYF. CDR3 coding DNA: TGTGCCACCAGTGATCTCTACGAGCAGTACTTC.

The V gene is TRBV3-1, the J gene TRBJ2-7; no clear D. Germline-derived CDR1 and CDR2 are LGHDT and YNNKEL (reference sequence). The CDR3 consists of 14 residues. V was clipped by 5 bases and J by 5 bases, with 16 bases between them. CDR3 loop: CASSFQISRDEQYF. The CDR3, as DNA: TGTGCCAGCAGCTTCCAGATATCCCGCGACGAGCAGTACTTC.